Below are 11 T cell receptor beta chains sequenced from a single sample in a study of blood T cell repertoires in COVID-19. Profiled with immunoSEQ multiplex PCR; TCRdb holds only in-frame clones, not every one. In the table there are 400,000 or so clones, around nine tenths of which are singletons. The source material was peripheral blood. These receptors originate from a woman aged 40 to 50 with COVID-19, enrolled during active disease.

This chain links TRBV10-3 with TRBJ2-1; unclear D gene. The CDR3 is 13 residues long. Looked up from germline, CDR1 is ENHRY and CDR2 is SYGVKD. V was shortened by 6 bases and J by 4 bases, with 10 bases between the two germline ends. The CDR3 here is CAISGQAYNEQFF. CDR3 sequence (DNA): TGTGCCATCAGCGGTCAAGCTTACAATGAGCAGTTCTTC.

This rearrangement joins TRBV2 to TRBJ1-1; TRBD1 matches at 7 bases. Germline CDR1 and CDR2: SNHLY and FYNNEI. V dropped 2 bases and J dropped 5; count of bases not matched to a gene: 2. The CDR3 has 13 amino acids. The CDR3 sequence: CASSERQGTEAFF. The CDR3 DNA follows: TGTGCCAGCAGTGAACGACAGGGAACTGAAGCTTTCTTT.

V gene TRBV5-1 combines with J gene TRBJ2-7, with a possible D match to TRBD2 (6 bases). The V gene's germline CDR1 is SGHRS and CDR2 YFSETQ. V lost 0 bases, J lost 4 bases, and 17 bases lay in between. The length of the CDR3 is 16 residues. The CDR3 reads CASSLVGTQIGYEQYF. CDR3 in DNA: TGCGCCAGCAGCTTGGTTGGGACTCAAATAGGATACGAGCAGTACTTC.

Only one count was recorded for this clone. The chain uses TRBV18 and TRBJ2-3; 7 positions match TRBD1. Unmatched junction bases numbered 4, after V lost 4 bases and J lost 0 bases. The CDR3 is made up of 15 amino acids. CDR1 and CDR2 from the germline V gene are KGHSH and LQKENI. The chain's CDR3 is CASSQRQGSTDTQYF. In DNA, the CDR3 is TGTGCCAGCTCACAAAGACAGGGTAGCACAGATACGCAGTATTTT.

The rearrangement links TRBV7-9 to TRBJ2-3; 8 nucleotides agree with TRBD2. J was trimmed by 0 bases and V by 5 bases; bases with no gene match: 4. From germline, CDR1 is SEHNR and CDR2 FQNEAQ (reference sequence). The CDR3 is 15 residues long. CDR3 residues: CASSQSSGSTDTQYF. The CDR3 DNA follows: TGTGCCAGCAGCCAGTCTAGCGGGAGCACAGATACGCAGTATTTT. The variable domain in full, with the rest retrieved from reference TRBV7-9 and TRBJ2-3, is DTGVSQNPRHKITKRGQNVTFRCDPISEHNRLYWYRQTLGQGPEFLTYFQNEAQLEKSRLLSDRFSAERPKGSFSTLEIQRTEQGDSAMYLCASSQSSGSTDTQYFGPGTRLTVL.

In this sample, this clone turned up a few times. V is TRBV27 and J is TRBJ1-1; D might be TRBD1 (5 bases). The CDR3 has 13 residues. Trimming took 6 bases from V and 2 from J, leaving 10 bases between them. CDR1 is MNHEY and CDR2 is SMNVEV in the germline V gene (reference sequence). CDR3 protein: CASRGRANTEAFF. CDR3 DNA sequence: TGTGCCAGCAGGGGCAGGGCTAACACTGAAGCTTTCTTT.

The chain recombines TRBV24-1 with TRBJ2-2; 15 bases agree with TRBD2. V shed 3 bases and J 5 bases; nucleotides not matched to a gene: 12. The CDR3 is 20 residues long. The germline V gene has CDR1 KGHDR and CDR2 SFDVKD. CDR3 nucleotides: TGTGCCACCAGTGATGGACGCTGGGGACTAGCGGGAGGAGTTACCGGGGAGCTGTTTTTT. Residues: CATSDGRWGLAGGVTGELFF.

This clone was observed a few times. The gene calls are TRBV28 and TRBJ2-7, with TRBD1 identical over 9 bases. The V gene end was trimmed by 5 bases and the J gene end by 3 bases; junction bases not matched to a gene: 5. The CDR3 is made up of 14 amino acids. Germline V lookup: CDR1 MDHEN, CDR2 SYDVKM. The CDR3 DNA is TGTGCCAGCAGTGCATTGGACAGGGGCTACGAGCAGTACTTC. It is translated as CASSALDRGYEQYF. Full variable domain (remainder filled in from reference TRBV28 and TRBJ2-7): DVKVTQSSRYLVKRTGEKVFLECVQDMDHENMFWYRQDPGLGLRLIYFSYDVKMKEKGDIPEGYSVSREKKERFSLILESASTNQTSMYLCASSALDRGYEQYFGPGTRLTVT.

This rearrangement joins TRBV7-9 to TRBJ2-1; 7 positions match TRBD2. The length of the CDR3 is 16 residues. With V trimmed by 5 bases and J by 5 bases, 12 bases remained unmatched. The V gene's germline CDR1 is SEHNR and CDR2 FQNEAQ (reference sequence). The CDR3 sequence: CASSIYGLVDHNEQFF. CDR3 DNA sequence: TGTGCCAGCAGCATTTATGGACTAGTAGATCACAATGAGCAGTTCTTC.

Here the CDR3 DNA reads TGTGCCAGCAGCTGGGGACAGTTGAACACTGAAGCTTTCTTT. This encodes CASSWGQLNTEAFF. V is TRBV13 and J is TRBJ1-1; TRBD1 agrees at 7 bases. CDR3 length: 14 amino acids. The germline gives CDR1 PRHDT, CDR2 FYEKMQ (reference sequence). Germline trimming cut 4 bases from V and 0 bases from J; bases unmatched to any gene: 2.

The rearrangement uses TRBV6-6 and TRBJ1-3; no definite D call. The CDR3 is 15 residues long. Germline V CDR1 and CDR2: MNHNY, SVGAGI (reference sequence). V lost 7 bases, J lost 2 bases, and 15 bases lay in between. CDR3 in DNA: TGTGCCAGCACCTCCTCGGGCGGGGCTGGAAACACCATATATTTT. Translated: CASTSSGGAGNTIYF.